This TCR beta chain is drawn from a study of T cells in Graves' hyperthyroidism and ophthalmopathy. Amplified TCR beta CDR3 regions derived from RNA transcripts. The TCR CDR3 was amplified in a first-round RT-PCR using the HTBI primer set. MiXCR, applied by TCRdb to the multiplex PCR reads, yields one record per CDR3 protein. The sample includes about 59,000 distinct CDR3 sequences, 53% of them seen just once. The CDR3 covers 13 residues. In germline, CDR1 is SGHRS, CDR2 YFSETQ. The sample holds one count of this clonotype. At one of its ends the junction is not consistent with the germline gene, which may arise from a read error. Criteria for exclusion of patients were uncontrolled infection, other autoimmune disease, pregnancy or lactation.

This rearrangement joins TRBV5-1 to TRBJ1-1, with D uncertain. The clonotype was recovered from an older woman with Graves' ophthalmopathy. The sequencing input was blood. The CDR3 region is CASRGPMNTGAFF. In DNA form, the CDR3 reads TGCGCCAGCAGAGGGCCCATGAACACTGGAGCTTTCTTT.